This TCR beta chain was sequenced during a study of blood T cell repertoires in COVID-19 (dated by TCRdb to 2019 to 2021). In the study overall: Collaborator samples came from the United States, Italy and Spain and covered acute and convalescent phases of COVID-19. A freely available public database, intended as a resource for researchers studying the immune response to SARS-CoV-2, is where the repertoires were released. A de-identified subject ID, COVID-19 status, age in years and sex were almost always included in the sample metadata. Deeply sampled blood TCRbeta repertoires from subjects exposed to, actively infected with, or recovered from COVID-19 were included in the dataset. Where available, HLA class I and class II types were taken from metadata supplied by the sample provider and were not determined by assay-based typing. Samples came from the ongoing ImmuneRACE study (first 160 participants) plus 1,254 subjects from 6 global collaborators. The prospective study material was composed of cDNA or gDNA derived from T cells, B-cell-depleted T cells, or PBMCs. Points the paper makes about the study in general: Clinical and demographic metadata were provided uncurated, with the amount varying by source and participant.

Turning to this clone: What antigen it recognizes has not been identified. Per-base quality was not reported, and no clone a single base away is much larger than it.

One collaborating source in Seattle enrolled patients during active infection and followed them longitudinally through the course of disease. Each collaborating institution followed its own protocols to collect whole blood in K2EDTA tubes. For TCRbeta analysis, collaborator samples were shipped as frozen whole blood, as isolated PBMCs, or as DNA extracted from either sample type. TCRbeta CDR3 regions were amplified from genomic DNA by means of the immunoSEQ Assay, a bias-controlled multiplex PCR. The paper's processing steps were these. Nucleated cell counts per sample were estimated from amplification of reference gene primers within the assay. To quantify the absolute abundance of each unique TCRbeta CDR3 rearrangement, sequence reads were collapsed and filtered. For each sample, productive Simpson clonality was calculated as the square root of Simpson's diversity index across productive rearrangements. TCRdb took this table from immuneACCESS and kept in-frame rearrangements with V and J called. Such tables lack part of the clones; where checked against another copy, unresolved V genes explain under half of the gap, and the rest is unexplained. The DNA gave D and trimming, while V, J and clone size come from that table. The sample table lists 150,000 or so clones, about 85% of them with a count of one. 0.63% of the sample rests with the top ten.

Reading from cysteine to phenylalanine, the CDR3 counts 14 amino acids. The CDR3 DNA has 42 bases and is translated from base 1. Here V drops 6 bases and J drops 0 bases, and the junction holds 4 bases not matched to any gene. CDR1 is given as MNHEY and CDR2 as SMNVEV, both from the germline V gene (reference sequence). This TCR was recovered from a man aged 55-75 years with COVID-19, enrolled during active disease. The V gene is TRBV27 and the J gene is TRBJ2-7, with TRBD1 identical over 8 junction bases. Material for sequencing was peripheral blood. The CDR3 amino acid sequence is: CASRGDRSSYEQYF. The nucleotide sequence reads TGTGCCAGCAGGGGGGACAGGTCCTCCTACGAGCAGTACTTC.